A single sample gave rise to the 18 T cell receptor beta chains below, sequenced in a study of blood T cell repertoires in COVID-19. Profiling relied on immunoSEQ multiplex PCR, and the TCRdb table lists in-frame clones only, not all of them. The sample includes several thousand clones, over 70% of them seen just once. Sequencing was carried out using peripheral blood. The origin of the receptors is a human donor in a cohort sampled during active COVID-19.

This CDR3 is CASSPSLGGNEQFF. CDR3 nucleotides: TGTGCCAGCAGCCCAAGCCTGGGAGGCAATGAGCAGTTCTTC. V gene TRBV11-2 combines with J gene TRBJ2-1, with D possibly TRBD2 on 6 matching bases. The CDR3 loop spans 14 amino acids. V was trimmed by 5 bases and J by 6 bases, leaving 14 bases between them. Germline CDR1 is SGHAT and CDR2 is FQNNGV.

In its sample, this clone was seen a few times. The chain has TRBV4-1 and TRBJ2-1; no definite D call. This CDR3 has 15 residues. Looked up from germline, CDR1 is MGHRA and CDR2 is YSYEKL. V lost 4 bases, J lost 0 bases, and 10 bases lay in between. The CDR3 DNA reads TGCGCCAGCAGCCCCCAGGTCAGCTCCTACAATGAGCAGTTCTTC. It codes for CASSPQVSSYNEQFF.

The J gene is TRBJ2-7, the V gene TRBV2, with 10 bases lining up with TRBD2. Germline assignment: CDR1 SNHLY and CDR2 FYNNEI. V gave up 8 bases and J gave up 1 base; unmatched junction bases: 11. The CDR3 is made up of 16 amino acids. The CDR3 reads CASSPGLARASYEQYF. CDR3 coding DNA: TGTGCCAGCTCGCCGGGACTAGCGAGGGCGTCCTACGAGCAGTACTTC.

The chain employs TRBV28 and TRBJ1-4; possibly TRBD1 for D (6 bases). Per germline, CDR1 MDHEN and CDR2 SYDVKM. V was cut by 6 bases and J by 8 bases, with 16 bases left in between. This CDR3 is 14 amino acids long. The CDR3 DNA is TGTGCCAGCAGGGGGGCAGGGGTGGGCGAAAAACTGTTTTTT. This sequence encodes CASRGAGVGEKLFF.

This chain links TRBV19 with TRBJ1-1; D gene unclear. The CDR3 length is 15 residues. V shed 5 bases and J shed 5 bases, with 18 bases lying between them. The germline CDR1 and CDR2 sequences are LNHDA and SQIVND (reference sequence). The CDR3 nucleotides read TGTGCCAGTAGTCCACGCGGGCGGGGAGGGACTGAAGCTTTCTTT. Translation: CASSPRGRGGTEAFF.

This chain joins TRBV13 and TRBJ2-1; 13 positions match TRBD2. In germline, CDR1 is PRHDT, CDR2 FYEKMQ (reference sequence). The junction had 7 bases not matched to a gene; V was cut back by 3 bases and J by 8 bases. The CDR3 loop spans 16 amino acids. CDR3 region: CASSLGRTSGSDEQFF. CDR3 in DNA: TGTGCCAGCAGCTTGGGACGGACTAGCGGGAGCGATGAGCAGTTCTTC.

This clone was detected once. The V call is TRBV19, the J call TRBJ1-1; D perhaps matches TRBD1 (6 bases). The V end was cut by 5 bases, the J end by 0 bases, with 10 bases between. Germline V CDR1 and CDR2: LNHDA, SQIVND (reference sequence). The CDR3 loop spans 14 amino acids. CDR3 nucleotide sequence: TGTGCCAGTAGTCGGACAGTTATGAACACTGAAGCTTTCTTT. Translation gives CASSRTVMNTEAFF.

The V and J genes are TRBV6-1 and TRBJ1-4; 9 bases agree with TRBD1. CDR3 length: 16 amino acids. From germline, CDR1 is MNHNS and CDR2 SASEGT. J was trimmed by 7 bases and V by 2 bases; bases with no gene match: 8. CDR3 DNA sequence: TGTGCCAGCAGTGAATCTGCCGGGACAGGGTCTGAAAAACTGTTTTTT. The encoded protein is CASSESAGTGSEKLFF.

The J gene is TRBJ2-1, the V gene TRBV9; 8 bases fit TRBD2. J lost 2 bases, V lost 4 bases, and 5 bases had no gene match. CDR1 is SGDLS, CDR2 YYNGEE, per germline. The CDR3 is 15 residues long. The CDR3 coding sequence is TGTGCCAGCAGCCCCCAGCGGGAGCCCTACAATGAGCAGTTCTTC. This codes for CASSPQREPYNEQFF. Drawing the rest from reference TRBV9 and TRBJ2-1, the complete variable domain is DSGVTQTPKHLITATGQRVTLRCSPRSGDLSVYWYQQSLDQGLQFLIQYYNGEERAKGNILERFSAQQFPDLHSELNLSSLELGDSALYFCASSPQREPYNEQFFGPGTRLTVL.

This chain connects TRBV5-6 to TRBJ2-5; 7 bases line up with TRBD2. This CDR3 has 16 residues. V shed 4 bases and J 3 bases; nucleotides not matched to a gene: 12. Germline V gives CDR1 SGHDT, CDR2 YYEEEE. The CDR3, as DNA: TGTGCCAGCAGCGCTCAGGGACTACGCGACAAAGAGACCCAGTACTTC. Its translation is CASSAQGLRDKETQYF. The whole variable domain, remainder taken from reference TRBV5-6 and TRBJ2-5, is DAGVTQSPTHLIKTRGQQVTLRCSPKSGHDTVSWYQQALGQGPQFIFQYYEEEERQRGNFPDRFSGHQFPNYSSELNVNALLLGDSALYLCASSAQGLRDKETQYFGPGTRLLVL.

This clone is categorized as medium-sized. The DNA for the CDR3 is TGTGCCACCAGTGACCCTTACTTGGGACTACCTTCTCATACGCAGTATTTT. Protein sequence: CATSDPYLGLPSHTQYF. The rearrangement joins TRBV24-1 to TRBJ2-3; 7 bases align to TRBD2. The germline gives CDR1 KGHDR, CDR2 SFDVKD. V lost 4 bases, J lost 7 bases, and 16 bases stayed unmatched. This CDR3 has 17 residues.

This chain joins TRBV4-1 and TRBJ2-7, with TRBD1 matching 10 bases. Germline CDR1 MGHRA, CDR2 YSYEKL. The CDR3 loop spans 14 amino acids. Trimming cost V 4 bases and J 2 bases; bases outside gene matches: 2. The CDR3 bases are TGCGCCAGCAGCCCCGGACAGGGGGCCTACGAGCAGTACTTC. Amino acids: CASSPGQGAYEQYF.

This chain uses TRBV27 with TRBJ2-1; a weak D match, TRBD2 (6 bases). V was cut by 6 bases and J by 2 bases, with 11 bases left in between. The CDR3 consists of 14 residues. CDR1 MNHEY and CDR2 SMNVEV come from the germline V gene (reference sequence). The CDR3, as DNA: TGTGCCAGCAGGGGACTGGAAGCCTACAATGAGCAGTTCTTC. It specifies CASRGLEAYNEQFF.

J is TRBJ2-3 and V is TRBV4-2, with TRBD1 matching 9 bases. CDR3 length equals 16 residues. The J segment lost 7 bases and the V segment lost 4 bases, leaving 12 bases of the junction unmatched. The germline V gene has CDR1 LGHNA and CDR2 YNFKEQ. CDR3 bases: TGTGCCAGCAGCCCACAGGGGGACAGGGTTACAAATACGCAGTATTTT. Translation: CASSPQGDRVTNTQYF.

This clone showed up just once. CDR3 residues: CASSEWASGKGNEQFF. CDR3 nucleotide sequence: TGTGCCAGCAGTGAATGGGCTAGCGGGAAGGGGAATGAGCAGTTCTTC. The chain carries TRBV25-1 and TRBJ2-1, with 9 bases aligning to TRBD2. With V trimmed by 1 base and J by 7 bases, 8 bases remained unmatched. The length of the CDR3 is 16 residues. The germline V gene encodes CDR1 MGHDK and CDR2 SYGVNS.

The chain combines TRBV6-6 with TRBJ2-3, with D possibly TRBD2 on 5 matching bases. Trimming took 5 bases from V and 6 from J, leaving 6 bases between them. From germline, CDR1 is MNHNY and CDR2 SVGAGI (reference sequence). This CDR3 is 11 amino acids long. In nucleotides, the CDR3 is TGTGCCAGCAGTCGCGGGGATACGCAGTATTTT. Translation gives CASSRGDTQYF.

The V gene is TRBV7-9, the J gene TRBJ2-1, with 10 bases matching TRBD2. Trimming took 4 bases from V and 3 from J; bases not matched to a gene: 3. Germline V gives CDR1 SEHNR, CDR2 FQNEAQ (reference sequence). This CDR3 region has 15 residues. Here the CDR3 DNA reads TGTGCCAGCAGCTCCACTAGCGGGATCTACAATGAGCAGTTCTTC. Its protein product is CASSSTSGIYNEQFF.

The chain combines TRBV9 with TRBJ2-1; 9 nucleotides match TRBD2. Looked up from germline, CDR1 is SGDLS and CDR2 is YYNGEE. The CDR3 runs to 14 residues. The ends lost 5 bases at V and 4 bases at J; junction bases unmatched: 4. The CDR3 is CASSPLAGYNEQFF. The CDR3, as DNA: TGTGCCAGCAGTCCTCTAGCGGGATACAATGAGCAGTTCTTC.